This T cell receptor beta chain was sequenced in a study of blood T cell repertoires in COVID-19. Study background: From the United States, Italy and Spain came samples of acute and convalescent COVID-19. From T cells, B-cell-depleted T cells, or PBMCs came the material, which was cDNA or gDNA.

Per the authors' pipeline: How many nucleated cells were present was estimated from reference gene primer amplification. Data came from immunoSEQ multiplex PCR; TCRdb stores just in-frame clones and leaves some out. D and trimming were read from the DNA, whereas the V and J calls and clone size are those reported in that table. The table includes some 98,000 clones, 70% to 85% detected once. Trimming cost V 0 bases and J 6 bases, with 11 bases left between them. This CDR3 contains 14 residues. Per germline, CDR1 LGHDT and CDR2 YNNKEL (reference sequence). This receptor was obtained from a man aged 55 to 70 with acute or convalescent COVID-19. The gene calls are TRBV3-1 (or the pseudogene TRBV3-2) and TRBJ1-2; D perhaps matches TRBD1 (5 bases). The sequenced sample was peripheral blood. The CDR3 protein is CASSQDLGGHGYTF. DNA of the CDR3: TGTGCCAGCAGCCAAGATTTGGGGGGACATGGCTACACCTTC.